Shown below are 23 T cell receptor beta chains from a single sample sequenced in a study of T cells in Graves' hyperthyroidism and ophthalmopathy. TCR beta CDR3 regions were amplified from RNA transcripts. The TCR CDR3 first-round RT-PCR relied on the HTBI primer set. TCRdb re-analysed the multiplex PCR reads in MiXCR, keeping a single row per CDR3 protein. The table has under 300,000 distinct CDR3 sequences, roughly 15% seen once; the top ten hold almost 8%. Input material: blood. The receptors were sampled from a woman aged 30 to 39 with Graves' hyperthyroidism that later progressed to Graves' ophthalmopathy.

On this clonotype itself: One end of the junction does not line up with germline, which may come from a read error. The chain carries TRBV14 and TRBJ2-1, with 9 bases aligning to TRBD1. The end of the DNA aligns better with TRBJ2-7, so the J call may be wrong. CDR3 length: 18 amino acids. The germline V gene has CDR1 SGHDN and CDR2 FVKESK. The CDR3 DNA reads TGTACCAGCAGCCAAGACTCCCGACAGGGGGTCTCCTACAATGAGCAGTACTTC. Translated, it gives CTSSQDSRQGVSYNEQYF.

This clonotype was detected ten times or more. The gene calls are TRBV7-2 and TRBJ2-7; weak D call: TRBD2 (5 bases). Germline lookup yields CDR1 SGHTA and CDR2 FQGNSA. With 1 base removed from V and 3 bases from J, the gap between germline ends came to 10 bases. This CDR3 spans 14 amino acids. The CDR3 spells CASSLGVRGYEQYF. CDR3 coding DNA: TGTGCCAGCAGCTTAGGAGTCCGGGGCTACGAGCAGTACTTC.

The table lists this clonotype with many counts. The gene calls are TRBV11-2 and TRBJ2-2, with D possibly TRBD2 on 6 matching bases. Germline values: CDR1 SGHAT, CDR2 FQNNGV. The ends were cut back, 2 bases at V and 0 bases at J, with 10 bases in the middle. The length of the CDR3 is 16 residues. The CDR3 is CASSLWGGANTGELFF. The CDR3 DNA reads as TGTGCCAGCAGCTTATGGGGCGGGGCGAACACCGGGGAGCTGTTTTTT.

The rearrangement links TRBV9 to TRBJ2-2; 8 bases align to TRBD2. Germline-derived CDR1 and CDR2 are SGDLS and YYNGEE. The CDR3 length is 17 residues. V dropped 0 bases and J dropped 5; count of bases not matched to a gene: 9. The CDR3 protein is CASSVGATIAGTGELFF. The CDR3 nucleotides read TGTGCCAGCAGCGTAGGGGCCACTATAGCGGGGACCGGGGAGCTGTTTTTT.

The table lists this clonotype with many counts. The chain carries TRBV6-2 or TRBV6-3 and TRBJ2-5; 11 nucleotides align to TRBD2. This CDR3 is built from 16 residues. The germline gives CDR1 MNHEY, CDR2 SVGEGT. The V gene end was trimmed by 7 bases and the J gene end by 1 base; junction bases not matched to a gene: 8. The CDR3 region is CASNLLAGVPQETQYF. CDR3 coding DNA: TGTGCCAGCAACTTACTAGCGGGAGTCCCCCAAGAGACCCAGTACTTC.

This clonotype was counted many times. The genes are TRBV18 and TRBJ1-1; D unresolved. Trimming stripped 0 bases from V and 6 bases from J, with 11 bases between. Germline V gene lookup returns CDR1 KGHSH and CDR2 LQKENI. This CDR3 is 14 amino acids long. Written as DNA, the CDR3 is TGTGCCAGCTCACCACCAAGGGCCGCCGCTGAAGCTTTCTTT. Its protein is CASSPPRAAAEAFF.

This clonotype has ten or more counts. This sequence joins TRBV4-2 and TRBJ2-5, with TRBD1 matching over 8 bases. The CDR3 length is 14 residues. J was trimmed by 5 bases and V by 5 bases; bases with no gene match: 7. CDR1 LGHNA and CDR2 YNFKEQ come from the germline V gene. Written as DNA, the CDR3 is TGTGCCAGCAGCGGGGACAGGCTCGAGGAGACCCAGTACTTC. Residues: CASSGDRLEETQYF.

In its sample, this clonotype was seen many times. The chain couples TRBV7-2 to TRBJ2-2, with D maybe TRBD2 (5 bases). Germline V gives CDR1 SGHTA, CDR2 FQGNSA. The CDR3 is 13 amino acids. V lost 5 bases and J 10 bases, leaving 14 bases between the germline ends. The CDR3 DNA follows: TGTGCCAGCAGCCAACGGACCGGGGAGGAGCTGTTTTTT. This encodes CASSQRTGEELFF.

In its sample, this clonotype was seen a few times. V gene TRBV27 combines with J gene TRBJ2-7, with 8 bases matching TRBD2. CDR1 is MNHEY, CDR2 SMNVEV, per germline (reference sequence). This CDR3 is built from 13 residues. V shed 8 bases and J 1 base; nucleotides not matched to a gene: 4. The DNA for the CDR3 is TGTGCCAGCCAGCGGGGGTTTTCCTACGAGCAGTACTTC. Amino acids: CASQRGFSYEQYF.

This clonotype occurred a few times. The rearrangement joins TRBV6-4 to TRBJ2-7; D possibly corresponds to TRBD2 (5 bases). The CDR3 is 11 residues long. The germline CDR1 and CDR2 sequences are MRHNA and SNTAGT. V lost 9 bases and J 2 bases, leaving 8 bases between the germline ends. CDR3 region: CASASPYEQYF. The CDR3 DNA sequence: TGTGCCAGTGCTAGCCCCTACGAGCAGTACTTC.

The rearrangement joins TRBV4-3 to TRBJ1-1; D call uncertain. Germline assignment: CDR1 LGHNA and CDR2 YSLEER. Trimming stripped 5 bases from V and 1 base from J, with 5 bases between. The CDR3 has 12 amino acids. In DNA, the CDR3 is TGCGCCAGCAGCGGCGAGAACACTGAAGCTTTCTTT. This encodes CASSGENTEAFF.

This clonotype was seen many times. DNA for the CDR3: TGTGCCAGCAGCTTAGGAGGGACGGGCACAGATACGCAGTATTTT. Translation gives CASSLGGTGTDTQYF. This rearrangement joins TRBV7-2 to TRBJ2-3, with D possibly called TRBD1 or TRBD2 (5 bases each). CDR1 SGHTA and CDR2 FQGNSA come from the germline V gene. The CDR3 has 15 residues. The germline V and J ends were trimmed by 1 base and 1 base, with 9 bases remaining between them.

This clonotype occurred many times. The rearrangement links TRBV20-1 to TRBJ2-1; 10 positions match TRBD2. Trimming cost V 0 bases and J 2 bases; bases outside gene matches: 7. This CDR3 has 17 residues. CDR1 is DFQATT and CDR2 is SNEGSKA in the germline V gene (reference sequence). The CDR3 reads CSARDIGSGRAYNEQFF. The CDR3 DNA is TGCAGTGCTAGAGATATAGGAAGCGGGAGGGCCTACAATGAGCAGTTCTTC.

Only a few counts were recorded for this clonotype. The rearrangement joins TRBV12-3 or TRBV12-4 to TRBJ2-2; D is ambiguous. The CDR3 contains 14 residues. V was cut by 2 bases and J by 7 bases, with 11 bases left in between. The CDR3 here is CASSLFSSIGELFF. The CDR3 region has the DNA TGTGCCAGCAGTTTATTTAGCAGCATCGGGGAGCTGTTTTTT.

This clonotype was found many times. J is TRBJ2-1 and V is TRBV3-1; D tentatively reads TRBD1 or TRBD2 (5 bases each). Between the trimmed V and J ends, which lost 3 bases and 5 bases, there was a span of 14 bases. Germline assignment: CDR1 LGHDT and CDR2 YNNKEL (reference sequence). This CDR3 comprises 15 residues. This chain's CDR3 is CASSQGELRNNEQFF. The CDR3 nucleotides read TGTGCCAGCAGCCAGGGGGAACTACGAAACAATGAGCAGTTCTTC.

This clonotype was picked up many times. The chain combines TRBV27 with TRBJ2-7, with D possibly TRBD2 on 6 matching bases. CDR3 length: 13 amino acids. V was shortened by 4 bases and J by 2 bases, with 9 bases between the two germline ends. CDR1 is MNHEY and CDR2 is SMNVEV in the germline V gene (reference sequence). In DNA, the CDR3 is TGTGCCAGCAGTTCGGGAGAACCCTACGAGCAGTACTTC. Its protein is CASSSGEPYEQYF.

This clonotype was found a few times. The V call is TRBV7-8, the J call TRBJ1-3, with D uncertain. The CDR3 spans 16 residues. CDR1 and CDR2 (germline): SGHVS, FQNEAQ. V shed 1 base and J shed 0 bases, with 10 bases lying between them. CDR3 bases: TGTGCCAGCAGCTTAGGGTCTACTTCCTCTGGAAACACCATATATTTT. Residues: CASSLGSTSSGNTIYF.

The chain carries TRBV4-1 and TRBJ2-4, with D perhaps TRBD1 or TRBD2 (5 bases each). Per germline, CDR1 MGHRA and CDR2 YSYEKL. Trimming removed 1 base from V and 1 base from J, with 11 bases in between. The CDR3 runs 16 residues. The CDR3: CASSQGGPGAKNIQYF. DNA for the CDR3: TGCGCCAGCAGCCAAGGGGGACCCGGGGCCAAAAACATTCAGTACTTC.

This clonotype was seen many times. V and J are TRBV28 and TRBJ2-3; D call uncertain. The CDR3 has 13 amino acids. Between the trimmed V and J ends, which lost 7 bases and 2 bases, there was a span of 10 bases. Germline V lookup: CDR1 MDHEN, CDR2 SYDVKM. The DNA of the CDR3 is TGTGCCAGCACAACCCTACTCACAGATACGCAGTATTTT. This encodes CASTTLLTDTQYF.

The CDR3 reads CASSSLRGGTEAFF. CDR3 in DNA: TGCGCCAGCAGCTCCTTACGTGGGGGCACTGAAGCTTTCTTT. The chain is built from TRBV5-1 and TRBJ1-1; possibly TRBD1 for D (5 bases). V was cut by 3 bases and J by 4 bases, with 13 bases left in between. The V gene's germline CDR1 is SGHRS and CDR2 YFSETQ. The CDR3 contains 14 residues.

Only a few counts were recorded for this clonotype. This chain links TRBV6-1 with TRBJ2-3, with unresolved D. V shed 5 bases and J shed 4 bases, with 10 bases lying between them. Germline V lookup: CDR1 MNHNS, CDR2 SASEGT. This CDR3 is built from 13 residues. The CDR3 DNA sequence: TGTGCCAGCAGTTTGTCCCAGCCAGATACGCAGTATTTT. Translation gives CASSLSQPDTQYF.

This clonotype showed up many times. The chain carries TRBV19 and TRBJ2-2; TRBD1 agrees at 8 bases. This CDR3 is built from 15 residues. Looked up from germline, CDR1 is LNHDA and CDR2 is SQIVND (reference sequence). V lost 6 bases, J lost 3 bases, and 6 bases stayed unmatched. CDR3 sequence (DNA): TGTGCCAGTAGCTTGACAGGGGTCGACACCGGGGAGCTGTTTTTT. It translates to CASSLTGVDTGELFF.

This clonotype was observed many times. V is TRBV7-6 and J is TRBJ2-2; TRBD2 agrees at 10 bases. Trimming removed 1 base from V and 5 bases from J; junction bases left unmatched: 7. The length of the CDR3 is 17 residues. Looked up from germline, CDR1 is SGHVS and CDR2 is FNYEAQ. CDR3 DNA sequence: TGTGCCAGCAGCTTAGGGGCTAGCGGGAGAGGGACCGGGGAGCTGTTTTTT. As protein: CASSLGASGRGTGELFF. Based on the CDR3 plus reference TRBV7-6 and TRBJ2-2, the full variable domain is GAGVSQSPRYKVTKRGQDVALRCDPISGHVSLYWYRQALGQGPEFLTYFNYEAQQDKSGLPNDRFSAERPEGSISTLTIQRTEQRDSAMYRCASSLGASGRGTGELFFGEGSRLTVL.